What follows are 31 T cell receptor beta chains derived from one specimen sequenced in a study of blood T cell repertoires in COVID-19. Produced via immunoSEQ multiplex PCR; TCRdb's table is partial and in-frame only. The sample includes 310,000 or so clones, about 86% seen only once; the top ten take approximately 2.2%. Sequenced: peripheral blood. Receptor source: a woman under 40 who had recovered from COVID-19.

The chain links TRBV2 to TRBJ1-4; no definite D call. The CDR3 is 13 amino acids. V was pared by 4 bases and J by 5 bases, with 8 bases between. CDR1 is SNHLY and CDR2 is FYNNEI in the germline V gene. CDR3 sequence (DNA): TGTGCCAGCAGTGGAGTTCTAAATGAAAAACTGTTTTTT. It codes for CASSGVLNEKLFF.

J is TRBJ2-2 and V is TRBV6-1; 8 bases map to TRBD1. The trim removed 2 bases at V and 4 bases at J, leaving 3 bases unmatched. Germline V lookup: CDR1 MNHNS, CDR2 SASEGT. The CDR3 is made up of 15 amino acids. CDR3 region: CASSERTGPTGELFF. CDR3 coding DNA: TGTGCCAGCAGTGAAAGGACAGGGCCCACCGGGGAGCTGTTTTTT.

This rearrangement joins TRBV19 to TRBJ2-6, with no clear D. Germline loops: CDR1 LNHDA, CDR2 SQIVND (reference sequence). The CDR3 length is 16 residues. The V end was cut by 3 bases, the J end by 1 base, with 10 bases between. CDR3 in amino acids: CASSIPDTSGANVLTF. Written as DNA, the CDR3 is TGTGCCAGTAGTATCCCTGACACTTCTGGGGCCAACGTCCTGACTTTC.

This clone appeared once. This chain links TRBV6-6 with TRBJ1-2; 7 nucleotides agree with TRBD1. CDR1 and CDR2 (germline): MNHNY, SVGAGI (reference sequence). With V trimmed by 6 bases and J by 4 bases, 11 bases remained unmatched. This CDR3 contains 15 residues. CDR3 protein: CASRPSDRDAYGYTF. CDR3 nucleotide sequence: TGTGCCAGCAGACCTTCCGACAGGGATGCCTATGGCTACACCTTC.

The chain is built from TRBV7-9 and TRBJ2-4, with 8 bases lining up with TRBD2. The CDR3 runs to 16 residues. With 5 bases clipped from V and 2 bases from J, the junction kept 8 bases outside the gene matches. CDR1 SEHNR and CDR2 FQNEAQ come from the germline V gene (reference sequence). CDR3 region: CASSPRAGASKNIQYF. In nucleotides, the CDR3 is TGTGCCAGCAGCCCGAGAGCGGGAGCATCCAAAAACATTCAGTACTTC.

This chain uses TRBV24-1 with TRBJ1-2; D not resolved. The length of the CDR3 is 12 residues. Trimming pared 9 bases from V and 2 bases from J, leaving 9 bases between. Germline-derived CDR1 and CDR2 are KGHDR and SFDVKD. The CDR3 spells CATYSLNYGYTF. The CDR3 region has the DNA TGTGCCACCTACAGCCTAAACTATGGCTACACCTTC.

This chain uses TRBV6-6 with TRBJ2-1, with 7 bases aligning to TRBD1. V shed 6 bases and J 8 bases; nucleotides not matched to a gene: 10. Germline CDR1 reads MNHNY; CDR2 reads SVGAGI (reference sequence). This CDR3 is built from 14 residues. CDR3 DNA: TGTGCCAGCAGCCTCCCCGGGACAGTTTATGAGCAGTTCTTC. Protein sequence: CASSLPGTVYEQFF.

The chain carries TRBV3-1 (or the pseudogene TRBV3-2) and TRBJ2-1; 7 bases are a match to TRBD2. The CDR3 has 17 residues. Trimming cost V 0 bases and J 2 bases; bases outside gene matches: 7. CDR1 LGHDT and CDR2 YNNKEL come from the germline V gene (reference sequence). CDR3 in amino acids: CASSQEMAGGTYNEQFF. The CDR3 coding sequence is TGTGCCAGCAGCCAAGAAATGGCCGGGGGGACCTACAATGAGCAGTTCTTC.

The J gene is TRBJ2-5, the V gene TRBV28, with TRBD2 as a possible D gene (6 bases). The ends were cut back, 6 bases at V and 7 bases at J, with 15 bases in the middle. The CDR3 length is 13 residues. Germline V CDR1 and CDR2: MDHEN, SYDVKM. The CDR3 reads CASSPGLEWTQYF. In DNA, the CDR3 is TGTGCCAGCAGCCCGGGACTGGAGTGGACCCAGTACTTC.

The chain combines TRBV18 with TRBJ2-7; perhaps TRBD1 as D (5 bases). The germline V gene has CDR1 KGHSH and CDR2 LQKENI. The CDR3 totals 15 residues. With 6 bases removed from V and 0 bases from J, the gap between germline ends came to 15 bases. The CDR3 DNA reads TGTGCCAGCTCCCAAGGACACCCCAGCTCCTACGAGCAGTACTTC. Translation: CASSQGHPSSYEQYF.

V is TRBV9 and J is TRBJ2-3, with unresolved D. Germline-derived CDR1 and CDR2 are SGDLS and YYNGEE. This CDR3 comprises 13 residues. V lost 1 base and J 2 bases, leaving 5 bases between the germline ends. The CDR3 sequence: CASSVTVTDTQYF. CDR3 bases: TGTGCCAGCAGCGTAACAGTCACAGATACGCAGTATTTT.

This clone was recorded once. The chain has TRBV5-1 and TRBJ1-1, with D tentatively TRBD1 (6 bases). V was clipped by 4 bases and J by 7 bases, with 11 bases between them. Germline V lookup: CDR1 SGHRS, CDR2 YFSETQ. The CDR3 runs to 12 residues. The CDR3 is CASSLIQGEAFF. The CDR3 DNA sequence: TGCGCCAGCAGCCTGATACAGGGTGAAGCTTTCTTT.

The DNA for the CDR3 is TGTGCCAGCAGCTTGGGGGTCACAGGATCTGGAAACACCATATATTTT. Translating it yields CASSLGVTGSGNTIYF. V gene TRBV5-4 combines with J gene TRBJ1-3; D is perhaps TRBD1 (5 bases). The CDR3 consists of 16 residues. The germline V gene encodes CDR1 SGHNT and CDR2 YYREEE (reference sequence). Between the trimmed V and J ends, which lost 0 bases and 1 base, there was a span of 11 bases.

This clone was recorded only once. The CDR3 protein is CASSLNNEREQYF. DNA for the CDR3: TGTGCCAGCAGTTTAAATAATGAGCGCGAGCAGTACTTC. The V and J genes are TRBV27 and TRBJ2-7, with D uncertain. This CDR3 has 13 amino acids. The V end lost 2 bases, the J end lost 6 bases, and 11 bases lay between the germline ends. CDR1 and CDR2 from the germline V gene are MNHEY and SMNVEV (reference sequence).

The chain uses TRBV19 and TRBJ2-7; 7 nucleotides align to TRBD1. The germline V gene has CDR1 LNHDA and CDR2 SQIVND (reference sequence). The V segment lost 3 bases and the J segment 2 bases; nucleotides outside the gene matches: 4. The CDR3 is 14 residues long. CDR3 sequence (DNA): TGTGCCAGTAGTATTACAGGGGACGCCTACGAGCAGTACTTC. It yields the protein CASSITGDAYEQYF.

The J gene is TRBJ1-5, the V gene TRBV28; a weak D match, TRBD1 (5 bases). V lost 6 bases to trimming and J lost 4 bases, with 13 bases between them. Germline CDR1 MDHEN, CDR2 SYDVKM. This CDR3 is 14 amino acids long. The CDR3 nucleotides are TGTGCCAGCAGCTCCAGACAGTTAAATCAGCCCCAGCATTTT. Protein sequence: CASSSRQLNQPQHF.

The gene calls are TRBV15 and TRBJ2-7, with 7 bases that match TRBD2. The CDR3 has 17 amino acids. Germline trimming cut 4 bases from V and 0 bases from J; bases unmatched to any gene: 12. CDR1 is LNHNV and CDR2 is YYDKDF in the germline V gene (reference sequence). The CDR3 region has the DNA TGTGCCACCAGCACTCTCGGGGAGGGAGGGAGCTCCTACGAGCAGTACTTC. Translation: CATSTLGEGGSSYEQYF. Filled out from reference TRBV15 and TRBJ2-7, the complete variable domain reads DAMVIQNPRYQVTQFGKPVTLSCSQTLNHNVMYWYQQKSSQAPKLLFHYYDKDFNNEADTPDNFQSRRPNTSFCFLDIRSPGLGDTAMYLCATSTLGEGGSSYEQYFGPGTRLTVT.

This clone turned up a few times. The CDR3: CASSFTTGGADEQFF. The CDR3 coding sequence is TGTGCCAGCAGTTTCACGACAGGGGGCGCGGATGAGCAGTTCTTC. The chain employs TRBV28 and TRBJ2-1; 10 bases are shared with TRBD1. Unmatched junction bases numbered 7, after V lost 3 bases and J lost 8 bases. The CDR3 sequence is 15 residues long. Germline V lookup: CDR1 MDHEN, CDR2 SYDVKM. Full variable domain (outside the CDR3, taken from reference TRBV28 and TRBJ2-1): DVKVTQSSRYLVKRTGEKVFLECVQDMDHENMFWYRQDPGLGLRLIYFSYDVKMKEKGDIPEGYSVSREKKERFSLILESASTNQTSMYLCASSFTTGGADEQFFGPGTRLTVL.

The rearrangement joins TRBV5-1 to TRBJ2-3; TRBD2 aligns across 11 bases. Per the germline V gene, CDR1 is SGHRS and CDR2 is YFSETQ. The CDR3 consists of 16 residues. The V and J ends lost 0 bases and 2 bases, in that order; junction bases with no gene match: 2. CDR3 DNA: TGCGCCAGCAGCTTGGCTAGCGGGAGGTTCACAGATACGCAGTATTTT. Translation gives CASSLASGRFTDTQYF.

CDR3 nucleotide sequence: TGTGCCTGGATCGACAGGCCGACCCTAGGCTATGGCTACACCTTC. Amino acid sequence: CAWIDRPTLGYGYTF. V gene TRBV30 combines with J gene TRBJ1-2; perhaps TRBD1 as D (6 bases). The CDR3 contains 15 residues. CDR1 is GTSNPN and CDR2 is SVGIG in the germline V gene (reference sequence). Trimming shortened V by 4 bases and J by 4 bases, and 19 bases separated the two germline ends. The variable domain in full, with the rest retrieved from reference TRBV30 and TRBJ1-2, is SQTIHQWPATLVQPVGSPLSLECTVEGTSNPNLYWYRQAAGRGLQLLFYSVGIGQISSEVPQNLSASRPQDRQFILSSKKLLLSDSGFYLCAWIDRPTLGYGYTFGSGTRLTVV.

This clone was seen a handful of times. The chain has TRBV6-1 and TRBJ1-6; tentative D call: TRBD1 (6 bases). This CDR3 contains 14 residues. Trimming took 1 base from V and 9 from J, leaving 10 bases between them. In germline, CDR1 is MNHNS, CDR2 SASEGT. The CDR3 DNA follows: TGTGCCAGCAGTGAAGAGGGGGGGCCTTCACCCCTCCACTTT. This encodes CASSEEGGPSPLHF.

The chain combines TRBV20-1 with TRBJ1-6; 7 nucleotides match TRBD1. CDR3 length equals 14 residues. Germline V CDR1 and CDR2: DFQATT, SNEGSKA (reference sequence). The trim removed 3 bases at V and 8 bases at J, leaving 7 bases unmatched. The CDR3 DNA is TGCAGTGCTAGTTCCCAGGGGGGAGATTCACCCCTCCACTTT. It encodes CSASSQGGDSPLHF.

The rearrangement uses TRBV11-2 and TRBJ1-2; 7 bases line up with TRBD1. Germline V gene sequence: CDR1 SGHAT, CDR2 FQNNGV. Losses at the gene ends were 10 bases for V and 3 bases for J; bases not matched to a gene: 5. The CDR3 is 12 residues long. The CDR3 loop reads CAITTGYYGYTF. DNA of the CDR3: TGTGCCATAACGACAGGGTACTATGGCTACACCTTC.

This chain uses TRBV7-9 with TRBJ2-3, with 13 bases fitting TRBD2. The CDR3 contains 16 residues. V gave up 5 bases and J gave up 2 bases; unmatched junction bases: 4. Germline V lookup: CDR1 SEHNR, CDR2 FQNEAQ (reference sequence). CDR3 region: CASSLTSGRNTDTQYF. CDR3 in DNA: TGTGCCAGCAGCCTGACTAGCGGGAGGAACACAGATACGCAGTATTTT.

The gene calls are TRBV2 and TRBJ2-3; 15 nucleotides match TRBD2. The V gene's germline CDR1 is SNHLY and CDR2 FYNNEI. V lost 9 bases, J lost 2 bases, and 15 bases stayed unmatched. The CDR3 extends over 19 amino acids. Here the CDR3 reads CASLSHGTSGRKYTDTQYF. As DNA, the CDR3 is TGTGCCAGTCTATCACACGGGACTAGCGGGAGGAAGTACACAGATACGCAGTATTTT.

V is TRBV11-3 and J is TRBJ1-5, with 7 bases lining up with TRBD1. The CDR3 has 14 residues. Germline CDR1 SGHNT, CDR2 YENEEA. V was clipped by 5 bases and J by 5 bases; unmatched bases: 6. The CDR3 is CASSPQGLDQPQHF. DNA of the CDR3: TGTGCCAGCAGCCCACAGGGGTTGGATCAGCCCCAGCATTTT.

This CDR3 is CASSDPLGPGGAPDTQYF. The CDR3, as DNA: TGTGCCAGCAGTGATCCCCTAGGACCCGGCGGGGCCCCAGATACGCAGTATTTT. The chain recombines TRBV6-1 with TRBJ2-3, with D perhaps matching TRBD2 (6 bases). The CDR3 runs to 18 residues. Germline lookup yields CDR1 MNHNS and CDR2 SASEGT. The V end was cut by 3 bases, the J end by 4 bases, with 23 bases between.

This chain uses TRBV13 with TRBJ2-7; tentative D call: TRBD1 (6 bases). The germline CDR1 and CDR2 sequences are PRHDT and FYEKMQ (reference sequence). V lost 0 bases and J lost 2, with 14 bases in between. This CDR3 comprises 16 residues. CDR3 protein: CASSLGGQGQAYEQYF. For the CDR3, the DNA is TGTGCCAGCAGCTTAGGAGGGCAGGGACAAGCCTACGAGCAGTACTTC. The full variable domain, rest sourced from reference TRBV13 and TRBJ2-7, is AAGVIQSPRHLIKEKRETATLKCYPIPRHDTVYWYQQGPGQDPQFLISFYEKMQSDKGSIPDRFSAQQFSDYHSELNMSSLELGDSALYFCASSLGGQGQAYEQYFGPGTRLTVT.

Remarks on this clone: In the same sample, other DNA sequences code for this CDR3. The chain links TRBV15 to TRBJ2-3; D is undetermined. V dropped 0 bases and J dropped 3 bases, with 4 bases sitting between them. CDR1 is LNHNV, CDR2 YYDKDF, per germline (reference sequence). The CDR3 spans 13 residues. The CDR3 loop reads CATSRETTDTQYF. The CDR3 DNA is TGTGCCACCAGCAGAGAAACAACAGATACGCAGTATTTT.

The gene calls are TRBV6-2 or TRBV6-3 and TRBJ2-3, with TRBD1 identical over 8 bases. V lost 6 bases, J lost 3 bases, and 8 bases stayed unmatched. CDR3 length: 15 amino acids. Per germline, CDR1 MNHEY and CDR2 SVGEGT. CDR3 DNA sequence: TGTGCCAGCAGGCCTAGACAGGGGCCAACAGATACGCAGTATTTT. The encoded protein is CASRPRQGPTDTQYF.

This clone was seen just once. The chain couples TRBV11-2 to TRBJ2-7, with 9 bases lining up with TRBD1. Germline V CDR1 and CDR2: SGHAT, FQNNGV. The CDR3 contains 15 residues. The trim removed 1 base at V and 0 bases at J, leaving 1 base unmatched. CDR3 bases: TGTGCCAGCAGCTTAGCGGACAGGGGCTCCTACGAGCAGTACTTC. Amino acid sequence: CASSLADRGSYEQYF.